Included here is one TCR beta chain sequence, with context. Its antigen is undetermined. An end of the junction does not agree with germline; a read error may underlie this. Each CDR3 protein is one row after TCRdb ran MiXCR on the 5' RACE reads. The sample consists of about 220,000 distinct CDR3 sequences, 7% to 8.5% of them appearing once. The sample comes from a study of identical twins. Findings of the study overall: The more abundant beta clonotypes in cord blood had fewer insertions, and memory repertoires did not show this.

The same data also went into a second study, on yellow fever vaccine responses in identical twins.

This TCR came from a woman under 30 in good health. Sequencing used CD8+ T cells sorted from blood.

CDR3 region: CASCQDRGLSVYNSPLHF. Written as DNA, the CDR3 is TGTGCCAGCTGCCAGGACAGGGGGTTGTCGGTCTATAATTCACCCCTCCACTTT. V is TRBV3-1 and J is TRBJ1-6; 10 bases align to TRBD1. CDR1 LGHDT and CDR2 YNNKEL come from the germline V gene (reference sequence). This CDR3 has 18 residues.